The clone carrying this TCR beta chain has at least ten counts. What it binds is not known. The data are from a study of T cells after yellow fever vaccination. Findings and caveats of the study: The CD4 and CD8 compartments had a small share of their clonotypes in common. At under 98% for CD4 and 70% to 90% for CD8, most primary-vaccination clones showed up again after the booster. Repertoires obtained by FACS sorting could include abundant clonotypes that entered as contaminants from the bulk population.

Trimming took 5 bases from V and 3 from J; bases not matched to a gene: 7. Germline V gene lookup returns CDR1 SGHTA and CDR2 FQGNSA. This CDR3 region has 14 residues. TCRdb recomputed calls from the 5' RACE reads with MiXCR, one row per CDR3 protein. The sample contains about 630,000 distinct CDR3 sequences, roughly an eighth of which appear only once. V usage is TRBV7-2 and J usage is TRBJ2-7; 7 nucleotides match TRBD2. Here the sequenced sample was PBMCs, taken on the day of the yellow fever booster vaccination. This clonotype was sampled from a man aged 30 to 39 who received the YFV17D yellow fever vaccine. The CDR3 DNA reads TGTGCCAGCAGCGAACCGGGACTACACTACGAGCAGTACTTC. This gives the protein CASSEPGLHYEQYF.